Listed below are T cell receptor beta chains from one sample, sequenced in a study of blood T cell repertoires in COVID-19. Some clones are missing from TCRdb's copy, which holds only in-frame ones; the method was immunoSEQ multiplex PCR. Among approximately 320,000 clones listed, approximately 85% were seen once. Specimen: peripheral blood. All receptors derive from a human donor in a cohort sampled during active COVID-19. The conserved cysteine and the conserved F or W are not part of the CDR3 here. Fields, in order: CDR3 protein, J gene, V gene.

cdr3_aa: ASSQEWTDSYEQY
j_call: TRBJ2-7
v_call: TRBV4-2

cdr3_aa: ASSSSLAGDTDTQY
j_call: TRBJ2-3
v_call: TRBV7-9

cdr3_aa: AIRAAGELDTEAF
j_call: TRBJ1-1
v_call: TRBV10-3

cdr3_aa: ASSPQGTYEQY
j_call: TRBJ2-7
v_call: TRBV18

cdr3_aa: ATTLLAGGTNEQF
j_call: TRBJ2-1
v_call: TRBV28

cdr3_aa: ASSVSPVEKLF
j_call: TRBJ1-4
v_call: TRBV9

cdr3_aa: ASSADRGEGYT
j_call: TRBJ1-2
v_call: TRBV9

cdr3_aa: ATSDPGAGEQY
j_call: TRBJ2-7
v_call: TRBV24-1

cdr3_aa: ASSFNGQGMNTEAF
j_call: TRBJ1-1
v_call: TRBV11-1

cdr3_aa: SASSVDLVRGYT
j_call: TRBJ1-2
v_call: TRBV20-1

cdr3_aa: AWLGETGNTIY
j_call: TRBJ1-3
v_call: TRBV30

cdr3_aa: ATKLGGNNQPQH
j_call: TRBJ1-5
v_call: TRBV2